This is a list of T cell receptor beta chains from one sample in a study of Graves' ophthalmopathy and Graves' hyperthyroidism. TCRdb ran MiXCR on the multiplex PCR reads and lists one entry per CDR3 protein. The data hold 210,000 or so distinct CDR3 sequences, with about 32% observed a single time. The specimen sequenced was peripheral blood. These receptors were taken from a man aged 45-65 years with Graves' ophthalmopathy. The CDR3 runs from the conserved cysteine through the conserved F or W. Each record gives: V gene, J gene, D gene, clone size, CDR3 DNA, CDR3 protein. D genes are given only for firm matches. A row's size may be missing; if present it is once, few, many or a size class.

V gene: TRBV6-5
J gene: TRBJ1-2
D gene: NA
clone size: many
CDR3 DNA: TGTGCCAGCAGTTACGGGCCGAAGAAGGGCTACACCTTC
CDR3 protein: CASSYGPKKGYTF

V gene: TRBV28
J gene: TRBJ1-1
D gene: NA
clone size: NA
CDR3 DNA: TGTGCCAGCAGTTTCCGAGAAGATTGGGCAGCTTTCTTT
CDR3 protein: CASSFREDWAAFF

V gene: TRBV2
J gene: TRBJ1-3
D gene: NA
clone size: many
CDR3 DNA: TGTGCCAGCCGTCCGGGCTCTGGAAACACCATATATTTT
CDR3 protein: CASRPGSGNTIYF

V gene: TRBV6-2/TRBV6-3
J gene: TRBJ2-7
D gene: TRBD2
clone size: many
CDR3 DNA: TGTGCCAGCAGTTACTTGTACAGGACTAGCGGGAGCTCCTACGAGCAGTACTTC
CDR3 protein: CASSYLYRTSGSSYEQYF

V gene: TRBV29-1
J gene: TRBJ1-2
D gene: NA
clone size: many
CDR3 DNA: TGCAGCGCCGACACGAACTATGGCTACACCTTC
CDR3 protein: CSADTNYGYTF

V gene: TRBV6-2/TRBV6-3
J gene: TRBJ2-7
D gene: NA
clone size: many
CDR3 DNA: TGTGCCAGCAAACAGGGTGACGGCTACGAGCAGTACTTC
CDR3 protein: CASKQGDGYEQYF

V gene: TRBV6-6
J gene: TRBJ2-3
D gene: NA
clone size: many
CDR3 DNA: TGTGCCAGCAGTTACAGGGCTAGCGCCTCCACAGATACGCAGTATTTT
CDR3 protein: CASSYRASASTDTQYF

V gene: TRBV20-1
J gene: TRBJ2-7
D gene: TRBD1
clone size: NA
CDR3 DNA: TGCAGTGCAGTTCCGGGACAGGGGCCGGGACGGAACTACGAGCAGTACTTC
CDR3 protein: CSAVPGQGPGRNYEQYF

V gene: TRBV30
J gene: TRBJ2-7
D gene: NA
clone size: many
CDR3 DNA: TGTGCCTGGAGCGACAGGTTCTACGAGCAGTACTTC
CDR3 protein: CAWSDRFYEQYF

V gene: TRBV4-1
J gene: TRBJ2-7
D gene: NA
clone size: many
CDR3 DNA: TGCGCCAGCAGCCAAGATCAAGGGTACGAGCAGTACTTC
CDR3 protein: CASSQDQGYEQYF

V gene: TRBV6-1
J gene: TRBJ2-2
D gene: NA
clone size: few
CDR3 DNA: TGCGCGGTCCAGGGTTATCCCGGGGAGCTGTTTTTT
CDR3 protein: CAVQGYPGELFF

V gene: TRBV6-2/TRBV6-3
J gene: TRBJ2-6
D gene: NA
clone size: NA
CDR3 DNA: TGTGCCAGCAGTTACGACAGCTCTGGGGCCAACGTCCTGACTTTC
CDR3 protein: CASSYDSSGANVLTF

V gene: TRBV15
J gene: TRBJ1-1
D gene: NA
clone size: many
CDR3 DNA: TGTGCCACCAGCTCTTTAAGGAACACTGAAGCTTTCTTT
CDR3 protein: CATSSLRNTEAFF

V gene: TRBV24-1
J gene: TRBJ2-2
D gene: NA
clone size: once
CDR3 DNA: TGTGCCACCAGTGATTTGTGGCAGGGGAACACCGGGGAGCTGTTTTTT
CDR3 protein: CATSDLWQGNTGELFF

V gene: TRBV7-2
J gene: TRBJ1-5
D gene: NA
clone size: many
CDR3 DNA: TGTGCCAGCAGCACCCTTCTGGAGGCAGATCAGCCCCAGCATTTT
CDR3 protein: CASSTLLEADQPQHF

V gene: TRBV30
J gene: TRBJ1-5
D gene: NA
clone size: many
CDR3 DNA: TGTGCCTGGAGTGAAGGGTATAGCAATCAGCCCCAGCATTTT
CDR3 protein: CAWSEGYSNQPQHF

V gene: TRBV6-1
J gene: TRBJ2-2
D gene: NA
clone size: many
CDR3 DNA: TGTGCCAGCAGGGCCAACACCGGGGAGCTGTTTTTT
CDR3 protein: CASRANTGELFF

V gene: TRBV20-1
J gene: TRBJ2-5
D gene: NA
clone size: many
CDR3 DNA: TGCAGTGCTGGGGGGGGTGGGGGACAGAGCTCCCAAGAGACCCAGTACTTC
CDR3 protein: CSAGGGGGQSSQETQYF

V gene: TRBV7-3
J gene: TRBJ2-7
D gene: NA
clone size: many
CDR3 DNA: TGTGCCAGCAGCTCCTGGGACCGGAATGGGGAGCAGTACTTC
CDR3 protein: CASSSWDRNGEQYF

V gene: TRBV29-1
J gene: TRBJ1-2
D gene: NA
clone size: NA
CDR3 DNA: TGCAGCGGCATAGTACAGGGTACGAGTAATGGCTACACCTTC
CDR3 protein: CSGIVQGTSNGYTF

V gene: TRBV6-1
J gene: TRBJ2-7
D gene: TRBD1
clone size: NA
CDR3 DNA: TGTGCCAGCAGTGGCGGGACAGGGGGCGACTTCGCCTACGAGCAGTACTTC
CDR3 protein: CASSGGTGGDFAYEQYF

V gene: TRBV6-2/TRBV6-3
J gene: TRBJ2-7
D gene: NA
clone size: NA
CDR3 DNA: TGTGCCAGCAGTTACTCGACCCCCGGGCAGTACTTC
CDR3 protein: CASSYSTPGQYF

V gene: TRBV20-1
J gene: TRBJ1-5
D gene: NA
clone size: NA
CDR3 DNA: TGCAGTGTCCCTCCTGGGGGCAGTCAGCCCCAGCATTTT
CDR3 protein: CSVPPGGSQPQHF

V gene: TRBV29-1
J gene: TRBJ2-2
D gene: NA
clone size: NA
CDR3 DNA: TGCAGCGTTGCCAGGGCCGGCGGGGAGCTGTTTTTT
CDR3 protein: CSVARAGGELFF